These 21 T cell receptor beta chains came from one sample sequenced in a study of neurological immune-mediated disorders. TCRdb re-derived calls from the 5' RACE reads in MiXCR, one entry per CDR3 protein. The table has 35,000 to 50,000 distinct CDR3 sequences, about 14% seen once; the top ten hold roughly 3.6%. The source material was CD4+ T cells from blood. Every receptor here comes from a woman aged 55-70 years with HTLV-1-associated myelopathy (HAM/TSP).

The sample holds many counts of this clonotype. The chain carries TRBV7-6 and TRBJ2-5; the D call may be TRBD1 or TRBD2 (5 bases each). Germline CDR1 SGHVS, CDR2 FNYEAQ. Trimming shortened V by 3 bases and J by 1 base, and 9 bases separated the two germline ends. CDR3 size: 14 residues. CDR3 residues: CASSFPGPQETQYF. CDR3 in DNA: TGTGCCAGCAGCTTCCCGGGACCCCAAGAGACCCAGTACTTC.

Many counts were recorded for this clonotype. V and J are TRBV6-1 and TRBJ2-4, with 12 positions matching TRBD2. This CDR3 has 14 amino acids. After removal of 10 bases from V and 8 bases from J, the junction contained 9 bases not matched to a gene. CDR1 and CDR2 from the germline V gene are MNHNS and SASEGT. This CDR3 reads CATRLAGDLDIQYF. CDR3 DNA sequence: TGTGCCACCAGACTAGCGGGGGACTTGGACATTCAGTACTTC.

This clonotype was observed a handful of times. The CDR3 sequence is CASSHRGTYEQYF. For the CDR3, the DNA is TGTGCCAGCAGTCACAGGGGGACCTACGAGCAGTACTTC. The rearrangement uses TRBV6-5 and TRBJ2-7; the match to TRBD1 covers 8 bases. Trimming at V came to 5 bases and at J to 2 bases, leaving 2 bases not matched to a gene. There are 13 residues in the CDR3. The germline V gene has CDR1 MNHEY and CDR2 SVGAGI.

This clonotype was seen at least ten times. The CDR3 loop reads CASSLWGPSYNEQFF. CDR3 DNA sequence: TGTGCCAGCAGCTTGTGGGGGCCTTCCTACAATGAGCAGTTCTTC. The chain links TRBV5-4 to TRBJ2-1; tentative D call: TRBD1 (6 bases). This CDR3 comprises 15 residues. The ends were cut back, 1 base at V and 1 base at J, with 9 bases in the middle. Germline V gene data show CDR1 as SGHNT and CDR2 as YYREEE (reference sequence).

As for this clonotype: The junction departs from the called germline gene at one end, perhaps through a read error. The chain uses TRBV7-7 and TRBJ2-3; D call uncertain. Germline loops: CDR1 SSHAT, CDR2 FNYEAQ (reference sequence). This CDR3 contains 14 residues. The CDR3 coding sequence is TGTGCTAGCAGCTTGGGTGACTTGGCAGATACGCAGTATTTT. It encodes CASSLGDLADTQYF. Drawing the rest from reference TRBV7-7 and TRBJ2-3, the complete variable domain is GAGVSQSPRYKVTKRGQDVTLRCDPISSHATLYWYQQALGQGPEFLTYFNYEAQPDKSGLPSDRFSAERPEGSISTLTIQRTEQRDSAMYRCASSLGDLADTQYFGPGTRLTVL.

The chain links TRBV5-1 to TRBJ1-6, with no clear D. V shed 4 bases and J shed 1 base, with 9 bases lying between them. This CDR3 contains 15 residues. Germline CDR1 SGHRS, CDR2 YFSETQ. CDR3: CASSPEVSYNSPLHF. For the CDR3, the DNA is TGCGCCAGCAGCCCCGAGGTGTCCTATAATTCACCCCTCCACTTT.

This clonotype was observed at least ten times. The chain is built from TRBV12-3 or TRBV12-4 and TRBJ1-1; 9 bases match TRBD1. Germline trimming cut 3 bases from V and 4 bases from J; bases unmatched to any gene: 6. This CDR3 contains 15 residues. The CDR3 protein is CASSFTTGGPTEAFF. The DNA for the CDR3 is TGTGCCAGCAGTTTCACCACAGGGGGCCCCACTGAAGCTTTCTTT.

This clonotype has just a few counts. DNA of the CDR3: TGTGCCAGCAGTTCTTTAGCAACAGGCACGCAGTATTTT. This sequence encodes CASSSLATGTQYF. The V and J genes are TRBV6-2 or TRBV6-3 and TRBJ2-3; D is perhaps TRBD1 (5 bases). Germline CDR1 is MNHEY and CDR2 is SVGEGT. V dropped 4 bases and J dropped 9 bases, with 14 bases sitting between them. The CDR3 totals 13 residues.

This clonotype occurred many times. The chain is built from TRBV11-2 and TRBJ1-2, with unresolved D. The CDR3 has 13 residues. Looked up from germline, CDR1 is SGHAT and CDR2 is FQNNGV. V lost 6 bases and J lost 3, with 11 bases in between. The DNA of the CDR3 is TGTGCCAGCAGACGCTCCGGAGACTATGGCTACACCTTC. This gives the protein CASRRSGDYGYTF.

This clonotype was picked up many times. This chain links TRBV6-5 with TRBJ1-2, with D tentatively TRBD1 (6 bases). This CDR3 contains 16 residues. Germline CDR1 reads MNHEY; CDR2 reads SVGAGI. Trimming left V 0 bases short and J 4 bases short, with 15 bases between. This CDR3 reads CASSYSTGQPSYGYTF. CDR3 bases: TGTGCCAGCAGTTACTCTACGGGACAACCTAGCTATGGCTACACCTTC.

This clonotype occurred many times. The chain joins TRBV29-1 to TRBJ1-2; D is possibly TRBD1 (6 bases). The CDR3 sequence is 11 residues long. The V end was cut by 7 bases, the J end by 6 bases, with 12 bases between. Per germline, CDR1 SQVTM and CDR2 ANQGSEA. DNA of the CDR3: TGCAGCGCCCGTGAGGGGGATGGCTACACCTTC. It yields the protein CSAREGDGYTF.

This clonotype came up many times. The CDR3 coding sequence is TGTGCCAGCAGTGGCGGGCGGCGGATTTCCTACAATGAGCAGTTCTTC. It translates to CASSGGRRISYNEQFF. The gene calls are TRBV12-3 or TRBV12-4 and TRBJ2-1, with a tentative D call TRBD2 (5 bases). The length of the CDR3 is 16 residues. V dropped 5 bases and J dropped 1 base, with 15 bases sitting between them.

This clonotype was recorded many times. This chain connects TRBV11-2 to TRBJ2-2, with a tentative D call TRBD2 (5 bases). Germline V gene data show CDR1 as SGHAT and CDR2 as FQNNGV. V was clipped by 1 base and J by 1 base, with 10 bases between them. This CDR3 is built from 16 residues. Here the CDR3 reads CASSLARAMNTGELFF. The CDR3 DNA reads TGTGCCAGCAGCTTAGCGAGGGCTATGAACACCGGGGAGCTGTTTTTT.

This clonotype was detected many times. J is TRBJ1-1 and V is TRBV5-1; no firm D call. Germline values: CDR1 SGHRS, CDR2 YFSETQ. The CDR3 is 12 residues long. Trimming stripped 6 bases from V and 4 bases from J, with 10 bases between. The chain's CDR3 is CASTGVSTEAFF. As DNA, the CDR3 is TGCGCCAGCACCGGGGTTAGCACTGAAGCTTTCTTT.

This clonotype was seen at least ten times. The chain couples TRBV4-2 to TRBJ1-3; D gene ambiguous. Looked up from germline, CDR1 is LGHNA and CDR2 is YNFKEQ. The CDR3 runs to 15 residues. V shed 0 bases and J shed 4 bases, with 10 bases lying between them. The CDR3 here is CASSQDLVTGNTIYF. The CDR3, as DNA: TGTGCCAGCAGCCAAGATTTGGTAACCGGAAACACCATATATTTT.

In this sample, this clonotype turned up many times. J is TRBJ2-6 and V is TRBV5-1; D remains ambiguous. Trimming shortened V by 3 bases and J by 0 bases, and 4 bases separated the two germline ends. CDR3 size: 14 residues. CDR1 is SGHRS and CDR2 is YFSETQ in the germline V gene. The CDR3 here is CASSSTSGANVLTF. The CDR3 bases are TGCGCCAGCAGCTCAACCTCTGGGGCCAACGTCCTGACTTTC.

This clonotype was found many times. The J gene is TRBJ1-3, the V gene TRBV20-1; D is unclear. Deletions cut 0 bases from V and 0 bases from J, with 6 bases between. The CDR3 spans 14 residues. CDR1 DFQATT and CDR2 SNEGSKA come from the germline V gene (reference sequence). CDR3 nucleotides: TGCAGTGCTAGAGATGACTCCTCTGGAAACACCATATATTTT. Translation: CSARDDSSGNTIYF.

In this sample, this clonotype turned up many times. The V gene is TRBV20-1, the J gene TRBJ2-1; 9 bases align to TRBD1. V shed 3 bases, J shed 6 bases, and the junction held 15 bases outside the gene matches. This CDR3 is 17 amino acids long. Germline loops: CDR1 DFQATT, CDR2 SNEGSKA (reference sequence). The CDR3 sequence is CSASRRPGTGNVNEQFF. CDR3 in DNA: TGCAGTGCTAGTAGGCGACCCGGGACAGGGAACGTCAATGAGCAGTTCTTC.

This clonotype was recorded at least ten times. V and J are TRBV5-1 and TRBJ1-2, with D unclear. Germline CDR1 SGHRS, CDR2 YFSETQ. The V gene lost 4 bases and the J gene lost 0 bases, with 7 bases spanning the gap. The CDR3 extends over 13 amino acids. CDR3 sequence: CASSAPPNYGYTF. In DNA, the CDR3 is TGCGCCAGCAGCGCCCCTCCTAACTATGGCTACACCTTC.

This clonotype was picked up many times. The chain carries TRBV12-3 or TRBV12-4 and TRBJ1-6, with TRBD1 matching 7 bases. CDR3 length: 16 residues. V gave up 5 bases and J gave up 5 bases; unmatched junction bases: 9. DNA for the CDR3: TGTGCCAGCAGTCCCCGGTGGGACAGTAATAATTCACCCCTCCACTTT. Amino acids: CASSPRWDSNNSPLHF.

This clonotype was recorded at least ten times. The chain couples TRBV5-1 to TRBJ1-5; the match to TRBD1 covers 10 bases. The CDR3 contains 14 residues. With 4 bases clipped from V and 5 bases from J, the junction kept 3 bases outside the gene matches. Per germline, CDR1 SGHRS and CDR2 YFSETQ. The CDR3 protein is CASSAGTGDQPQHF. In DNA form, the CDR3 reads TGCGCCAGCAGCGCAGGGACAGGGGATCAGCCCCAGCATTTT.